This T cell receptor (beta chain) was recovered during a study of blood T cell repertoires in COVID-19. Study background: Nucleic acid was either cDNA or gDNA, and it came from T cells, B-cell-depleted T cells, or PBMCs.

Patients of the Seattle cohort, enrolled during active infection, were followed longitudinally. The CDR3 loop spans 18 amino acids. Germline-derived CDR1 and CDR2 are LGHNA and YNFKEQ. Losses at the gene ends were 2 bases for V and 5 bases for J; bases not matched to a gene: 8. TCRdb's copy holds only in-frame clones and misses some; the assay was immunoSEQ multiplex PCR. Of hundreds of thousands of clones detected, around 90% appear once; the ten largest clones hold 0.82%. This rearrangement joins TRBV4-2 to TRBJ2-3, with 15 bases identical to TRBD2. The source of this sequence is a man between 60 and 70 years old with COVID-19, enrolled during active disease. The sequencing input was peripheral blood. CDR3 nucleotide sequence: TGTGCCAGCAGCCAATTCCGGACTAGCGGGGGGGCCCAAGATACGCAGTATTTT. Translated: CASSQFRTSGGAQDTQYF.